The present TCR beta chain was sequenced within a study of CD8+ T cells in alopecia areata. Study summary: Twice daily, treated patients received 5 to 10 mg of oral tofacitinib.

Isolated RNA was reverse transcribed into cDNA used as the sequencing template. Data came from immunoSEQ multiplex PCR; TCRdb stores just in-frame clones and leaves some out. The top ten clones hold approximately 12% of a sample with about 110,000 clones, around 53% of them seen once. V was clipped by 4 bases and J by 7 bases, with 17 bases between them. The germline gives CDR1 SGDLS, CDR2 YYNGEE. This CDR3 comprises 14 residues. Documented treatment: oral pan-JAK inhibitor, 5-10 mg twice daily. As part of sample collection, lesional scalp punch biopsies and peripheral blood were taken from alopecia areata patients.

The sequence was obtained from a human donor with alopecia areata. The V call is TRBV9, the J call TRBJ1-2; maybe TRBD1 (5 bases). Sequenced material: CD8+ T cells sorted from blood, taken at week 24, from a patient treated with tofacitinib. CDR3 DNA: TGTGCCAGCAGCCGATCCGACAGCGCCTTTGGCTACACCTTC. It translates to CASSRSDSAFGYTF.